This T cell receptor (beta chain) was observed in a study of cytomegalovirus exposure and HLA in healthy donors (TCRdb year 2017). The study in broad terms: An earlier analysis of approximately 640 of the donors reported approximately 300 Gb of sequence data and some 120 million unique TCR beta sequences from about 200 million T cells. Among 398 genotyped donors of the cohort, an average of approximately 240,000 unique TCR beta nucleotide sequences were sequenced per donor, 15% to 20% of them non-productive. Typing coverage differed by locus: A, B, C, DRB1 and DQB1 were typed in roughly 620-640 donors, DQA1 in around 500, DPA1 in around 600, and DPB1 in 472. Donor age, sex, ethnicity and CMV serostatus were compiled together with the repertoire data. An early release covering about 600 HLA-typed donors comprised about 300 gigabases of sequencing data and roughly 86 million unique TCR sequences. The later analysis used no new phenotypic data to find candidate immune exposures, relying instead on TCR beta sequences and their occurrence across donors. In a later genetic analysis, genome-wide SNP genotypes for about three fifths of the roughly 670 donors were used, and that subset was treated as a discovery cohort. Class I and class II HLA loci were covered by the typing at four-digit resolution. Roughly 5 DR-DQ haplotypes were treated as single units for association and clustering because of strong linkage in the cohort. Of the 398 genotyped donors, 81% were placed in the genetic ancestry cluster associated with self-reported Caucasian donors. The study profiled the T cell repertoires of 666 subjects by immunosequencing and related them to cytomegalovirus serostatus. The aim of the study was to test whether cataloging public T cell receptors could identify signatures of past pathogen exposure. Along with the approximately 700-subject first cohort, a separate validation cohort of some 130 different subjects was used. To decide whether each TCR beta V gene segment behaved as functional or pseudogenic, an earlier analysis of some 540 of the donors relied on high-throughput TCR beta sequencing. To study patterns of TCR occurrence, a later analysis re-analyzed previously published TCR beta repertoires from around 700 donors and added high-resolution HLA genotyping. The study combined high-throughput TCR immunosequencing, statistical association of individual TCRs with disease status, and machine learning to predict cytomegalovirus infection status. Every discovery cohort repertoire had been produced on one sequencing platform. The paper as a whole reports these results and caveats: A later genetic analysis reported fewer N-insertions in productive TCRs among donors in an Asian-associated ancestry cluster than the roughly 640-donor mean. A further reported finding was that TCR beta sequences accurately predicted the HLA-A and HLA-B alleles for most subjects in the first cohort. Assigning TCR associations to individual alleles was difficult when HLA alleles, especially DR and DQ, strongly co-occurred. In vitro tests confirmed that a few of the cytomegalovirus-associated TCR beta chains recognize cytomegalovirus antigens. Roughly uniform sequencing depth across donors was assumed in presence/absence analyses, although this assumption may not hold. V-gene and J-gene trimming of TCR beta chains was associated with a missense DCLRE1C variant in a later genetic analysis, and the association was replicated in an independent cohort. The authors suggested that the approach could potentially be generalized to other disease states and immunological phenotypes. Linkage disequilibrium might explain the correlated functional status among segregating V segments, but an unknown experimental factor could not be excluded. Most TCR sequences were seen in very few donors, while some public TCRs were found in many individuals. Only TCR beta chains were sequenced in this cohort, and the absence of alpha or paired-chain data limited detectable features. CMV serostatus was the only immune exposure information available for the cohort. Because HLA typing was unavailable for some donors at each locus, only the typed subset was used in association tests. A later analysis found that HLA-associated TCR beta chains were more clonally expanded and had lower generation probabilities than equally common non-associated chains. Several of the top co-occurrence clusters appeared to be linked to parvovirus B19, influenza, CMV and Epstein-Barr virus, according to a later analysis. In an earlier analysis of around 600 of the donors, most TCR beta V segments were observed in productive rearrangements about 90% or about 30% of the time, broadly matching IMGT annotations. Because counts were too low, about 15 rarely observed V segments, including chromosome 9 orphons, were left out of the earlier analysis of about 500 of the donors. In a later analysis, some 18,000 TCR beta sequences were associated with specific HLA alleles at a false discovery rate of 0.05. Some IMGT-functional V segments, including TRBV6-2 and TRBV6-3, could not be told apart with the 87-base-pair reads, so those segments were excluded. A total of 164 TCR beta chains were listed by the study as associated with cytomegalovirus. A later analysis found that most CMV-associated TCR beta chains appeared HLA-restricted, with HLA associations seemingly driven largely by CMV exposure. A cluster of highly shared sequence variants was judged likely to represent a technical artifact of the sequencing pipeline. The classifier was reported to diagnose cytomegalovirus status with high specificity and sensitivity in both the original and validation cohorts. A later analysis found that TCR association rates varied across HLA loci, with DRB1 alleles showing the most associated TCRs and HLA-C alleles the fewest.

Receptor libraries were prepared by the immunoSEQ multiplex PCR assay. For the multiplex PCR, a mixture combining 60 forward primers for TCR Vbeta segments and 13 reverse primers for TCR Jbeta segments was used. Amplification of the CDR3 region of rearranged TCR beta genes was performed with a multiplex PCR assay on genomic DNA. The Illumina HiSeq System was used to sequence the amplified TCR beta libraries as 87-base-pair reads. As for the original processing: Across the 600 to 700 repertoires, a later analysis counted 60 million to 90 million unique TCR beta chains, about 10 million of which were shared by at least two donors. Raw reads were error-corrected and collapsed into unique sequences with a nearest-neighbor algorithm that merged closely related sequences to remove PCR and sequencing errors. CDR3 sequences were aligned to IMGT reference sequences to assign V, D and J gene segments. For a sequence to be retained, a match of at least six nucleotides to both a V gene segment and a J gene segment was required. A rearrangement counted as productive if the CDR3 had no stop codons and remained in frame with V and J, and every other rearrangement counted as non-productive. CDR3 was defined according to IMGT convention as the region running from the second conserved V-encoded cysteine to the conserved J-encoded phenylalanine. The earlier analysis of 500 to 600 of the donors excluded sequences that lacked an unambiguous match to a single V gene segment. In an earlier analysis of approximately 590 of the donors, a V segment was called functional when productive rearrangements were above 56.7%, and segregating when the standard deviation between donors exceeded 5%. A statistical classification framework was built to diagnose cytomegalovirus status from the catalog of TCR beta chain sequences. A later analysis assigned V and J genes by comparing TCR nucleotide sequences with IMGT/GENE-DB human TR gene sequences. The TCRdist pipeline was used in a later analysis to assign CDR3 sequences and most-parsimonious VDJ recombination scenarios. In a later analysis, each TCR beta chain was defined by its CDR3 amino acid sequence together with its V-gene family, and reads lacking a unique V-gene family were excluded. A later analysis removed 500 to 600 highly shared, low-generation-probability nucleotide sequences to deal with suspected cross-contamination and a sequencing artifact. In a later analysis, a clonal expansion index for each public chain was calculated from normalized within-repertoire ranks of inferred template counts. In a later analysis, generation probabilities were computed using a VDJ recombination model fitted to out-of-frame rearrangements, and the results were checked against IGoR. Hypergeometric tests were used in a later analysis to score TCR-TCR, TCR-HLA and TCR-CMV co-occurrence, with a repertoire-size bias correction applied to the TCR pairs. A later analysis estimated false discovery rates by permuting HLA or CMV assignments 20 times. A later analysis grouped co-occurring TCRs with DBSCAN, adding TCRdist sequence similarity when clustering within HLA-allele-positive subsets. For co-occurrence clustering, repertoires with fewer than 30,000 or more than 120,000 public chains were excluded, along with about five repertoires with anomalous nucleotide sharing. TCRdb limited this immuneACCESS table to in-frame rearrangements with V and J called. A share of clones is missing; checked studies link under half to unresolved V genes, and the rest is unexplained. D and trimming come from the DNA, and the V and J calls and clone size come from that table. This sample is represented by 100,000 to 150,000 clones; about 85% of them were singletons. The ten largest clones represent 1.5% to 2% of the sample.

The cohort consisted of 650 to 850 healthy bone marrow donors. All cohort members were sampled while nominally healthy, although unrecorded immune exposures were likely present. The donor was CMV seronegative and was included in the group of several hundred seronegative cohort members. Every donor gave a peripheral blood sample, and the peripheral blood mononuclear cells from that sample were used for TCR beta sequencing. Genomic DNA extraction from the blood cell samples was performed with the Qiagen DNeasy Blood Extraction Kit. This clone was counted a single time. Its antigen specificity is not known. No base quality values were provided; no much bigger clone lies one nucleotide off. Measured from the cysteine to the phenylalanine, the CDR3 is 13 residues long. Just the 39-base CDR3 DNA is kept, in frame starting at base 1. CDR1 LGHNT and CDR2 FRNRAP are derived from the germline V gene.

The rearranged chain carries TRBV12-5 and TRBJ1-5, with the D gene not confidently named. The sequence came from a boy aged 5-17 years in good health and CMV-seronegative. The sequenced sample consisted of PBMCs. The CDR3 protein is CAEKRCSNQPQHF. The DNA sequence is as follows: TGTGCAGAGAAGAGGTGTAGCAATCAGCCCCAGCATTTT.